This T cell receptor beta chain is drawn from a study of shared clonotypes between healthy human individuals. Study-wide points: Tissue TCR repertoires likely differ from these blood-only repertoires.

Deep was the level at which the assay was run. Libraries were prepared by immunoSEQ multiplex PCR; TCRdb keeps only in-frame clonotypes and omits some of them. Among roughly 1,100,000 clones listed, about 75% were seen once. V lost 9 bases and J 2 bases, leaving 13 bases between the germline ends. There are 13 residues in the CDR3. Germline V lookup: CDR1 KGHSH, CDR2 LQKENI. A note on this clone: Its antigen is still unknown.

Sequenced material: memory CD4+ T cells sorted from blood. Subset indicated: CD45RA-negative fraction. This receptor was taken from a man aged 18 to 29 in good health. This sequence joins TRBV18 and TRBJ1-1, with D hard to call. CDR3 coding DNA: TGTGCCAGTTCCTACTCAGAAAACACTGAAGCTTTCTTT. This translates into CASSYSENTEAFF. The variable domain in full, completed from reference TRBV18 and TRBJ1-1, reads NAGVMQNPRHLVRRRGQEARLRCSPMKGHSHVYWYRQLPEEGLKFMVYLQKENIIDESGMPKERFSAEFPKEGPSILRIQQVVRGDSAAYFCASSYSENTEAFFGQGTRLTVV.